The T cell receptor (beta chain) under discussion was sequenced for a study of blood T cell repertoires in COVID-19. Study details: Specimens from acute and convalescent COVID-19 originated in the United States, Italy and Spain. PBMCs, B-cell-depleted T cells, or T cells were the source of the cDNA or gDNA that made up the material.

Per the study methods: The authors estimated nucleated cell counts from reference gene primer amplification. Using immunoSEQ multiplex PCR, the repertoire was profiled, and TCRdb retains in-frame clones only, with some absent. Clone size and V and J calls were adopted from that table, with D and trimming inferred from the DNA. The sample lists over 45,000 clones; over 80% were seen once. Material for sequencing was peripheral blood. The TCR originated in a man between 65 and 85 years old with acute or convalescent COVID-19.

The CDR3 nucleotides read TGTGCCAGCAGTCAGACAGGCTCCTATGGCTACACCTTC. It is translated as CASSQTGSYGYTF. The chain links TRBV27 to TRBJ1-2; maybe TRBD1 (6 bases). The CDR3 is 13 residues long. V was trimmed by 5 bases and J by 4 bases, leaving 11 bases between them. CDR1 and CDR2 from the germline V gene are MNHEY and SMNVEV (reference sequence).